The present T cell receptor (beta chain) was sequenced within a study of shared clonotypes between healthy human individuals (dated by TCRdb to the early 2020s). Broadly, across the study: Two women and three men aged 18 to 49 years were included in the cohort. Each donor's leukapheresis produced roughly between roughly 0.85 and 9.5 billion PBMCs. The study deeply sequenced blood TCR repertoires of five healthy adults to estimate repertoire size and the extent of clonotype sharing between individuals. Per donor, three plates each were used for CD4 naive and CD4 memory, two for CD8 naive, and one for CD8 memory. Different laboratories and diverse techniques were used to prepare libraries and sequence TCR repertoires, to increase sequencing depth and limit assay-specific biases. Beyond this particular receptor, the publication reports: Sampling was limited to blood, and TCR repertoires in tissue likely differ from TCR repertoires in blood. Estimated clonotype richness was generally larger for naive than for memory subsets. Pairwise subsampling indicated that sequencing depth was expected to affect the degree of clonotype sharing among donors. Sharing across several donors was observed for approximately 4.6% of naive CD4, 3.5% of naive CD8, over 2% of memory CD4, and around 0.42% of memory CD8 clonotypes. The small number of donors limited the genetic and exposure-history diversity represented. Even with the large sequencing depth, rarefaction of the sorted-subset datasets indicated that sequencing was incomplete. Clonotypes shared by all four sorted-subset donors showed higher generation probabilities than non-shared clonotypes.

Worth noting for this clone: No antigen is known for it. The sample holds no much larger clone one base away, and base qualities are not on file.

Using the deep immunoSEQ assay, TCR CDR3 regions were amplified from genomic DNA by multiplex PCR. For each cell subset, the extracted genomic DNA was distributed evenly across all wells of several immunoSEQ 96-well plates, and each plate served as one replicate. For sorted subsets, roughly 190 ng of genomic DNA, equivalent to some 33,000 T cell genomes, went into each replicate PCR. Purified libraries were measured with a Qubit 3.0 fluorometer, size-checked on a Bioanalyzer 2100, and measured again with the KAPA Library Quantification kit. Each immunoSEQ 96-well plate was sequenced on its own single-read 150-cycle Illumina NextSeq 550 flow cell. Regarding the original processing steps: Because the immunoSEQ output held only junctional sequences and lacked quality scores, the filtering could not match the filtering applied to full-length reads. Sequences were annotated with PyIR, a Python wrapper for IgBLAST v1.9, and V/J genes and CDR3 were assigned using IMGT germline references. Reads were filtered out if the reads had weak V/J assignments (E-value above 1e-6), no CDR3, stop codons, out-of-frame junctions, or ambiguous translated residues. A V3J clonotype was defined by an identical inferred V gene, J gene, and CDR3 amino acid sequence. To compute the percentage overlap between repertoires, the number of shared unique clonotypes was divided by the size of the smaller repertoire. Richness of each repertoire was evaluated using RTK rarefaction, the Chao1 estimator, and Recon v2.1 estimates of unobserved clonotypes. For all TCRbeta clonotypes obtained by the gDNA method from four donors, generation probabilities were computed with OLGA. The table comes from immuneACCESS by way of TCRdb, which keeps in-frame sequences with V and J called. Part of the clones is missing from these tables; in studies checked, under half for an unresolved V gene and the rest for unknown reasons. D and trimming come from the DNA, and the V and J calls and clone size come from that table. The sample table contains approximately 2,000,000 clones; only one count was recorded for around 90% of them. The ten biggest clones cover approximately 0.39% of the sample.

Taken from cysteine to phenylalanine, the CDR3 has 14 residues. Only CDR3 DNA is held: 42 bases, read in frame from base 1. V loses 3 bases of germline sequence and J loses 6 bases, and the interval between the two ends is 15 bases. The CDR1 and CDR2 encoded by the germline V gene are SGHTA and FQGNSA. The donors were healthy, HIV-negative adults who had no recently reported acute infections or vaccinations. Every donor was a Caucasian adult living in Nashville, Tennessee, USA. CD4+ T cells were enriched by magnetic negative selection; naive cells were then positively selected on CD45RA, and the negative fraction formed the memory subset. After blood collection by leukapheresis, PBMCs were isolated using Ficoll-Histopaque density gradient centrifugation and then cryopreserved in the vapor phase of liquid nitrogen. Purity and quantity of every magnetically sorted T cell population were checked by analytical flow cytometry. Genomic DNA was isolated from each sorted fraction and quantified by UV absorbance on a Nanodrop 2000c.

Rearrangement joined TRBV7-2 to TRBJ2-7, with the D gene possibly TRBD1 or TRBD2, each one fitting 5 bases. This TCR derives from a man aged 18 to 29 in good health. Some clones in this sample may be carry-over from other donors' samples. Sequencing was carried out using naive CD4+ T cells from PBMCs. The cell subset or site label on this specimen signifies: CD45RA+ positively selected. The nucleotides read TGTGCCAGCAGCTTGGGGGTGGCCTCCACCGAGCAGTACTTC. This encodes CASSLGVASTEQYF.